This T cell receptor beta chain was retrieved from a study of blood T cell repertoires in COVID-19. CDR1 MNHEY and CDR2 SVGAGI come from the germline V gene. V shed 7 bases and J 7 bases; nucleotides not matched to a gene: 9. The CDR3 contains 13 residues. TCRdb's copy holds only in-frame clones and misses some; the assay was immunoSEQ multiplex PCR. This sample has roughly 430,000 clones; over 75% occur once, and the top ten carry 1.4% to 1.5%. Sample: PBMCs or T cells enriched from blood (not recorded which). This TCR derives from a woman aged 18-29 years who had been exposed to COVID-19. The rearrangement uses TRBV6-5 and TRBJ2-7; the match to TRBD1 covers 8 bases. CDR3 sequence: CASTNGQGGEQYF. CDR3 nucleotide sequence: TGTGCCAGCACCAACGGACAGGGTGGAGAGCAGTACTTC.